The 2 T cell receptor beta chains below were found in one sample sequenced in a study of Graves' ophthalmopathy and Graves' hyperthyroidism. Researchers took RNA transcripts and amplified TCR beta CDR3 regions from them. RT-PCR was first run with HTBI primers, then multiplex PCR in a second round. One entry per CDR3 protein results from TCRdb running MiXCR on the multiplex PCR reads. The sample contains about 590,000 distinct CDR3 sequences, less than 45% of which appear only once. Sequencing was carried out using peripheral blood or thyroid tissue (not recorded which). The receptor set was obtained from an adult man with Graves' hyperthyroidism.

Points on this clonotype: The conserved final phenylalanine or tryptophan is absent from the CDR3, which likely points to a read error. Because the CDR3's place on the DNA is in doubt, the DNA is left out and the CDR3 is given as listed by TCRdb. The chain couples TRBV7-3 to TRBJ2-1; no check of the table's D call, TRBD2, against the DNA was made. Germline CDR1 and CDR2: SGHTA and FQGTGA. The CDR3 spans 12 residues, counting both ends. CDR3 region: CASSLMRRETNT.

The J gene is TRBJ1-2, the V gene TRBV7-6; tentative D call: TRBD1 (6 bases). CDR1 is SGHVS and CDR2 is FNYEAQ in the germline V gene. The CDR3 has 14 residues. V lost 3 bases and J lost 8, with 16 bases in between. CDR3: CASSFPGGAWGYTF. The CDR3 coding sequence is TGTGCCAGCAGCTTTCCGGGGGGCGCGTGGGGCTACACCTTC.